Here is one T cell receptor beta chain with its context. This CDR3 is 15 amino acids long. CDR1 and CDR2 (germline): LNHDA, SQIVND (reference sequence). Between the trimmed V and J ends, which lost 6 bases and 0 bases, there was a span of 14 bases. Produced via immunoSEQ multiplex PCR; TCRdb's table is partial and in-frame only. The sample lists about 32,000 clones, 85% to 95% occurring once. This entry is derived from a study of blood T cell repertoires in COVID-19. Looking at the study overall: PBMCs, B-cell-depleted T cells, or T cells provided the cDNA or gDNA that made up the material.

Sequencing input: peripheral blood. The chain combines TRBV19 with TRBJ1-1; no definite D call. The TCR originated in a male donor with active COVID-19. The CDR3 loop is CASRTRHELNTEAFF. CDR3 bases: TGTGCCAGTAGAACTCGACACGAACTGAACACTGAAGCTTTCTTT. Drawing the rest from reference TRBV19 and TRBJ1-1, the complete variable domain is DGGITQSPKYLFRKEGQNVTLSCEQNLNHDAMYWYRQDPGQGLRLIYYSQIVNDFQKGDIAEGYSVSREKKESFPLTVTSAQKNPTAFYLCASRTRHELNTEAFFGQGTRLTVV.